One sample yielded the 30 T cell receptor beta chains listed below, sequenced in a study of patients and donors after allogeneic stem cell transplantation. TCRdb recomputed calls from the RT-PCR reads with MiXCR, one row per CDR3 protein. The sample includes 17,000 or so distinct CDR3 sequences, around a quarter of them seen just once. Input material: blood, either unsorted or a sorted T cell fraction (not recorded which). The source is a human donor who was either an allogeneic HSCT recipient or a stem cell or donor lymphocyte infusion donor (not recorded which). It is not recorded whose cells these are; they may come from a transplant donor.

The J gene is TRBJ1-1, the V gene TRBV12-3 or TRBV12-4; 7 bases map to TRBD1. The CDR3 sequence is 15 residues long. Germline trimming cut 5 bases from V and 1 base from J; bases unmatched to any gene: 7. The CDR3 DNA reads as TGTGCCAGCAGTCTTCCTCGGACAGGGAACACTGAAGCTTTCTTT. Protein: CASSLPRTGNTEAFF.

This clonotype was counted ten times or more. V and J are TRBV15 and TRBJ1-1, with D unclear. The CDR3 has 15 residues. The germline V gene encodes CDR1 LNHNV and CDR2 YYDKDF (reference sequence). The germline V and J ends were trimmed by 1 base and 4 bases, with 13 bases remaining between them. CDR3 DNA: TGTGCCACCAGCAGAGGGGGTGGCGGGTTCACTGAAGCTTTCTTT. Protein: CATSRGGGGFTEAFF.

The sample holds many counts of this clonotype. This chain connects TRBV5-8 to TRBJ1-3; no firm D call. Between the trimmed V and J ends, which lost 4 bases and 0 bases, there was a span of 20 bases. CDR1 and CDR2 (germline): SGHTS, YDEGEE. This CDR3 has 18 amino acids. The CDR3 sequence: CASSNQDRTSSSGNTIYF. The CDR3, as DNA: TGTGCCAGCAGCAACCAAGATCGGACGAGTAGCTCTGGAAACACCATATATTTT. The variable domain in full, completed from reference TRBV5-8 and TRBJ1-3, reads EAGVTQSPTHLIKTRGQQATLRCSPISGHTSVYWYQQALGLGLQFLLWYDEGEERNRGNFPPRFSGRQFPNYSSELNVNALELEDSALYLCASSNQDRTSSSGNTIYFGEGSWLTVV.

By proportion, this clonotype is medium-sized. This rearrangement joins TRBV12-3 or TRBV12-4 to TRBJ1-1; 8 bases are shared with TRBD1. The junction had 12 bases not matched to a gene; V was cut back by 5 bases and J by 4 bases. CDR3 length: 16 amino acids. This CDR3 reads CASSDPGTGWATEAFF. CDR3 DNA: TGTGCCAGCAGTGACCCAGGGACAGGCTGGGCCACTGAAGCTTTCTTT.

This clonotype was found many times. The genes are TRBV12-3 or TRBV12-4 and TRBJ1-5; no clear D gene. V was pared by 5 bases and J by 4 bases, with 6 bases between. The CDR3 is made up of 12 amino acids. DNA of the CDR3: TGTGCCAGCAGTCTTTTAAATCAGCCCCAGCATTTT. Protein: CASSLLNQPQHF.

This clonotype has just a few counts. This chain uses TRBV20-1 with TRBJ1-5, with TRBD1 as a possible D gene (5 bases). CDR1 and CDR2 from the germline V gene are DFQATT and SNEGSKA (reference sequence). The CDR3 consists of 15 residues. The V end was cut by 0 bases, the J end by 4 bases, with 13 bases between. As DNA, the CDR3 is TGCAGTGCTAGAGATCGATCCAGGGTAAATCAGCCCCAGCATTTT. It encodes CSARDRSRVNQPQHF.

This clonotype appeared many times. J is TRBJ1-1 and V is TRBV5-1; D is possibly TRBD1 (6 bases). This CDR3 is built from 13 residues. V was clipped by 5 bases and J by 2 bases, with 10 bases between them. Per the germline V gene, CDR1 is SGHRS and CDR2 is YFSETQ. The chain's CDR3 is CASRSGANTEAFF. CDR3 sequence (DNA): TGCGCCAGCAGATCAGGGGCTAACACTGAAGCTTTCTTT.

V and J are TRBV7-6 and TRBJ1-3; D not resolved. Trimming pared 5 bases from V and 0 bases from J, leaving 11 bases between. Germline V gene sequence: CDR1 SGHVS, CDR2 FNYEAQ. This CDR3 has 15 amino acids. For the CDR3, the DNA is TGTGCCAGCAGCCGAGGACGTGACTCTGGAAACACCATATATTTT. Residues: CASSRGRDSGNTIYF.

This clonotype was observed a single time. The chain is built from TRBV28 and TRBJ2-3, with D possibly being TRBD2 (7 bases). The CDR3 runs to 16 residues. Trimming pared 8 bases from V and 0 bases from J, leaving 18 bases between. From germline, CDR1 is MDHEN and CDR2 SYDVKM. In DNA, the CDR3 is TGTGCCAGCCGTAAGGGGAGGGGGGCTAGCACAGATACGCAGTATTTT. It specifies CASRKGRGASTDTQYF.

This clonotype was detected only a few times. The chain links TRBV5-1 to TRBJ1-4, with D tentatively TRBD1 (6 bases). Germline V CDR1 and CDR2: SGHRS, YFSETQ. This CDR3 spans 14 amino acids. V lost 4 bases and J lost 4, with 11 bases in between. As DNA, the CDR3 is TGCGCCAGCAGCCACGGACAGCTTAATGAAAAACTGTTTTTT. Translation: CASSHGQLNEKLFF.

CDR3 loop: CATEGGSTDTQYF. The CDR3 DNA sequence: TGTGCCACAGAGGGCGGTAGCACAGATACGCAGTATTTT. This chain links TRBV6-5 with TRBJ2-3; TRBD2 might be the D (5 bases). Germline V gives CDR1 MNHEY, CDR2 SVGAGI. V was cut by 10 bases and J by 0 bases, with 11 bases left in between. The CDR3 sequence is 13 residues long.

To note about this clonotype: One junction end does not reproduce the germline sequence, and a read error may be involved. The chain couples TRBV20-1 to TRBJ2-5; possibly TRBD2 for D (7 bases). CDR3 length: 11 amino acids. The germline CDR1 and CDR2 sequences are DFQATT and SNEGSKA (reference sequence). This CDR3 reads CSEGGQGTQYF. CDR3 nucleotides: TGCAGTGAGGGGGGGCAAGGGACCCAGTACTTC.

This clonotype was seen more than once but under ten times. CDR3 nucleotide sequence: TGTGCCAGCAGCCACGTCTCTGCGTTACCCCTCCACTTT. This encodes CASSHVSALPLHF. The J gene is TRBJ1-6, the V gene TRBV7-9; D not certain. Germline-derived CDR1 and CDR2 are SEHNR and FQNEAQ (reference sequence). This CDR3 comprises 13 residues. V was trimmed by 5 bases and J by 12 bases, leaving 14 bases between them.

This CDR3 is CASSLRAPRGAYGYTF. The DNA of the CDR3 is TGTGCCAGCAGTTTACGGGCTCCCCGGGGGGCCTATGGCTACACCTTC. This chain links TRBV27 with TRBJ1-2; tentative D call: TRBD1 (6 bases). Between the trimmed V and J ends, which lost 2 bases and 4 bases, there was a span of 17 bases. CDR1 MNHEY and CDR2 SMNVEV come from the germline V gene (reference sequence). The length of the CDR3 is 16 residues.

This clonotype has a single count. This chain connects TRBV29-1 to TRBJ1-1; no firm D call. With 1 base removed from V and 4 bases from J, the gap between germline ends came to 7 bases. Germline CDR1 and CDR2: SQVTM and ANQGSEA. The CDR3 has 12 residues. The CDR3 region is CSVEGGFTEAFF. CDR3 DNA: TGCAGCGTTGAAGGCGGTTTCACTGAAGCTTTCTTT.

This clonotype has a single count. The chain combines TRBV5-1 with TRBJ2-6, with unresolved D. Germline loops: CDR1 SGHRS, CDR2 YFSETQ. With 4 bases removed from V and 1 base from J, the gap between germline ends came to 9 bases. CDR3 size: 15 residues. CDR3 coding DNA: TGCGCCAGCAGCCGAGGCTATTCTGGGGCCAACGTCCTGACTTTC. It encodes CASSRGYSGANVLTF.

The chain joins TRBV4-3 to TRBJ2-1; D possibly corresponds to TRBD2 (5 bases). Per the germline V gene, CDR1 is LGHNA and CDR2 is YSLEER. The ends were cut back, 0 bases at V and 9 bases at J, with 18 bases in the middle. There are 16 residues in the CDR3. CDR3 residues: CASSQDHGEWVGEQFF. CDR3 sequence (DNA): TGCGCCAGCAGCCAAGATCACGGGGAATGGGTGGGTGAGCAGTTCTTC.

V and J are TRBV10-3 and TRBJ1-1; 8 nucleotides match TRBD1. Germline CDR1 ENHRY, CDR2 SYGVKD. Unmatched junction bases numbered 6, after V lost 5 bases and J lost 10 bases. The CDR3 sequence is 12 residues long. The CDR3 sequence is CAISKQGAAAFF. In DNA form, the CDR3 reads TGTGCCATCAGTAAGCAGGGGGCGGCAGCTTTCTTT.

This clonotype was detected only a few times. CDR3 amino acids: CSASPDRGEEKLFF. The CDR3 bases are TGCAGTGCTAGTCCCGACAGGGGGGAAGAAAAACTGTTTTTT. The chain combines TRBV20-1 with TRBJ1-4; 9 nucleotides agree with TRBD1. This CDR3 has 14 amino acids. Germline-derived CDR1 and CDR2 are DFQATT and SNEGSKA (reference sequence). Trimming took 3 bases from V and 8 from J; bases not matched to a gene: 7.

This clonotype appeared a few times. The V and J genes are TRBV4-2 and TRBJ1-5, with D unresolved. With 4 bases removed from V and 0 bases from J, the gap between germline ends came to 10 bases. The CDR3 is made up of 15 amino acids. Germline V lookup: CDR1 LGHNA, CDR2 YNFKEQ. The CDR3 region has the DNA TGTGCCAGCAGCCTGCAGGATCATAGCAATCAGCCCCAGCATTTT. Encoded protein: CASSLQDHSNQPQHF.

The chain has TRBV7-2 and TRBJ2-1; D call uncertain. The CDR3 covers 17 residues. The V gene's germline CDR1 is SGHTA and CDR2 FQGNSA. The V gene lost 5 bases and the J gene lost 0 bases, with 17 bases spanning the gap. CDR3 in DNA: TGTGCCAGCAGCCCCCCCGTTTGGCGGAGCTCCTACAATGAGCAGTTCTTC. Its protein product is CASSPPVWRSSYNEQFF. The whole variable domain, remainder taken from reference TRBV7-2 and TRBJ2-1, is GAGVSQSPSNKVTEKGKDVELRCDPISGHTALYWYRQSLGQGLEFLIYFQGNSAPDKSGLPSDRFSAERTGGSVSTLTIQRTQQEDSAVYLCASSPPVWRSSYNEQFFGPGTRLTVL.

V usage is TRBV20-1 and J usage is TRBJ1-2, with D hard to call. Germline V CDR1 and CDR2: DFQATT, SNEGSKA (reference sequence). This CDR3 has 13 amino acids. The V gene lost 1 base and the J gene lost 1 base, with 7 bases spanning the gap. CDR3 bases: TGCAGTGCTAGAGGGCCCGGTAACTATGGCTACACCTTC. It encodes CSARGPGNYGYTF.

CDR3 bases: TGCGCCAGCAGCTTGCGGGTAGCGGGGAACAATGAGCAGTTCTTC. Translating it yields CASSLRVAGNNEQFF. This chain links TRBV5-1 with TRBJ2-1, with 8 bases matching TRBD2. This CDR3 contains 15 residues. CDR1 and CDR2 (germline): SGHRS, YFSETQ. The ends lost 1 base at V and 5 bases at J; junction bases unmatched: 5.

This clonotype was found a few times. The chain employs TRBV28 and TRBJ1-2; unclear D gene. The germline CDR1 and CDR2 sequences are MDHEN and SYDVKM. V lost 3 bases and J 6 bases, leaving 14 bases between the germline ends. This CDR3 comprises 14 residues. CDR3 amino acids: CASSFLPQSNGYTF. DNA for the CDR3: TGTGCCAGCAGTTTCCTCCCCCAATCTAATGGCTACACCTTC.

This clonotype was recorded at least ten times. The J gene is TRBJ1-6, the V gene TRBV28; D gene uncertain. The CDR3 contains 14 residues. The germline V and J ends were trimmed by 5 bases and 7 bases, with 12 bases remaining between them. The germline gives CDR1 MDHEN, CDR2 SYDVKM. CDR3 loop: CASSPQRANSPLHF. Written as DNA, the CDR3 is TGTGCCAGCAGTCCCCAGAGGGCGAATTCACCCCTCCACTTT.

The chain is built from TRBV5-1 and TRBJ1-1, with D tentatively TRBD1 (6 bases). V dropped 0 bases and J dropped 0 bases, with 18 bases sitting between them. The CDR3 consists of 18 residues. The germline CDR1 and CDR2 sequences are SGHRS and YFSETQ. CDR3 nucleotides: TGCGCCAGCAGCTTGGCCTCACGGACAGCCGGAATGAACACTGAAGCTTTCTTT. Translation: CASSLASRTAGMNTEAFF.

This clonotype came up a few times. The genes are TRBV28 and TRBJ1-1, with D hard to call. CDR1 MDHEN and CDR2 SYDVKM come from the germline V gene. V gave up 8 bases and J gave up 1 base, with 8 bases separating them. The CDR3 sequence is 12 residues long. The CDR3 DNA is TGTGCCAGCGAGGGAAGGAACACTGAAGCTTTCTTT. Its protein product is CASEGRNTEAFF.

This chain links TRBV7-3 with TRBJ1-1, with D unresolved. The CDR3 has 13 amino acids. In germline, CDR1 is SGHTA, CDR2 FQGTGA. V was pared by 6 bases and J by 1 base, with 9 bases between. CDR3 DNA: TGTGCCAGCAGTCAACAGAGGAACACTGAAGCTTTCTTT. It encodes CASSQQRNTEAFF.

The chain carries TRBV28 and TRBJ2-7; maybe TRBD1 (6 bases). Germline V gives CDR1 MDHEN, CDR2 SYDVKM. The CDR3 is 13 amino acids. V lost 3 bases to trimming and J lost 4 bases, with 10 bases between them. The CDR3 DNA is TGTGCCAGCAGTTTCACAGGGCTGTACGAGCAGTACTTC. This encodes CASSFTGLYEQYF.

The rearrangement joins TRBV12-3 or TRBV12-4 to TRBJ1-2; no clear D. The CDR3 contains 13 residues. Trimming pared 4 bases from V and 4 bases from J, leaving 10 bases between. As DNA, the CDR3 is TGTGCCAGCAGTTCGAGAGGGTTCTATGGCTACACCTTC. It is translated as CASSSRGFYGYTF.